This T cell receptor (beta chain) stems from a study of CD8 T cells in Susac syndrome. RNA was extracted with the RNeasy kit, and a quantity of roughly 0.5 to 1 ug was reverse transcribed using random hexamers. The immunoSEQ assay covered 54 Vbeta and 13 Jbeta segments for CDR3. TCRdb independently ran MiXCR on the immunoSEQ multiplex PCR reads; one entry per CDR3 protein. The sample lists about 280,000 distinct CDR3 sequences, 70% to 90% occurring once. This CDR3 contains 15 residues. In germline, CDR1 is MNHEY, CDR2 SMNVEV (reference sequence). V dropped 2 bases and J dropped 6 bases, with 14 bases sitting between them. TCR beta sequences were obtained from blood CD8+ and CD4+ T cells. The CD8+ and CD4+ T cells were negatively isolated, with the TEMRA cells enriched by FACS.

The J gene is TRBJ2-1, the V gene TRBV27, with D possibly TRBD2 on 5 matching bases. The sequence was collected from a human donor with multiple sclerosis. Input material: CD8+ T cells from PBMCs. In DNA, the CDR3 is TGTGCCAGCAGTTTAAGTGACGGGGTTGTCAATGAGCAGTTCTTC. Its protein is CASSLSDGVVNEQFF.